This T cell receptor beta chain appears in the sequencing data of a study of blood T cell repertoires in COVID-19. In the study overall: PBMCs, B-cell-depleted T cells, or T cells were the source of the cDNA or gDNA that made up the material.

The data were produced by immunoSEQ multiplex PCR, yet TCRdb's version contains in-frame clones alone and is incomplete. The profile shows some 93,000 clones, around nine tenths of them singletons. The CDR3 is 11 residues long. The germline V gene encodes CDR1 MDHEN and CDR2 SYDVKM. Between the trimmed V and J ends, which lost 3 bases and 8 bases, there was a span of 4 bases. The chain links TRBV28 to TRBJ2-2; D remains ambiguous. The sequence derives from a woman of 80 years or more with acute or convalescent COVID-19. The sample comprised peripheral blood. CDR3: CASSFRGELFF. CDR3 DNA sequence: TGTGCCAGCAGTTTCCGGGGGGAGCTGTTTTTT.